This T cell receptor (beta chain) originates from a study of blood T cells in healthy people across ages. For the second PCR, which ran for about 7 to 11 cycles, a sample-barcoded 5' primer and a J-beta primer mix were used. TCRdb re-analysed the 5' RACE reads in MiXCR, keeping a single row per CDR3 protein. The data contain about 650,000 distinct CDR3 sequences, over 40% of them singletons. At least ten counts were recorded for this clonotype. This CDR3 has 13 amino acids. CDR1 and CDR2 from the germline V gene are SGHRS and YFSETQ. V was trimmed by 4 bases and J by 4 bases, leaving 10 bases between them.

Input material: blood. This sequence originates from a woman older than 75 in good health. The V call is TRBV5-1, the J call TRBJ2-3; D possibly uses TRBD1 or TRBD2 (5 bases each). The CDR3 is CASSQPGPDTQYF. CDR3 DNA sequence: TGCGCCAGCAGCCAACCGGGACCAGATACGCAGTATTTT.